The rows below give T cell receptor beta chains drawn from one sample of a study of CD8+ T cells in alopecia areata. Sequencing used immunoSEQ multiplex PCR; TCRdb keeps in-frame clones, though not all of them. The data show about 150,000 clones, roughly 65% seen once. The input for sequencing was CD4+ T cells sorted from blood, taken at week 4, from a patient treated with tofacitinib. The receptors shown here come from a human donor with alopecia areata. The CDR3 runs from the conserved cysteine through the conserved F or W. A D gene is named only where the DNA matches it firmly. Clone size is not always given. Where it is, it says once, few, many or a class for expanded clones.

j_call d_call clone_size v_call cdr3_aa cdr3_nt
TRBJ2-2 - - TRBV30 CAWSVRTPGELFF TGTGCCTGGAGTGTCCGGACCCCCGGGGAGCTGTTTTTT
TRBJ2-7 - - TRBV30 CAWTRDTYEQYF TGTGCCTGGACCCGGGACACTTACGAGCAGTACTTC
TRBJ1-2 TRBD1 - TRBV2 CASRLRVGQENNYGYTF TGTGCCAGCAGATTAAGAGTCGGACAGGAAAATAACTATGGCTACACCTTC
TRBJ2-1 - - TRBV5-1 CASRVTQISYNEQFF TGCGCCAGCAGGGTCACACAAATCTCCTACAATGAGCAGTTCTTC
TRBJ2-7 - few TRBV27 CASSSDDRGFHPYF TGTGCCAGCAGTTCAGACGACCGGGGGTTCCACCCCTACTTC
TRBJ1-6 TRBD1 - TRBV30 CAWSLQGGSPLHF TGTGCCTGGAGTCTGCAGGGGGGCTCACCCCTCCACTTT
TRBJ1-2 - - TRBV30 CAWSVGGGYTF TGTGCCTGGAGCGTTGGGGGAGGCTACACCTTC
TRBJ2-3 - few TRBV2 CASSEGREYDTQYF TGTGCCAGCAGTGAAGGCAGGGAGTACGATACGCAGTATTTT
TRBJ1-2 TRBD1 - TRBV19 CASSAVQGRDYGYTF TGTGCCAGTAGTGCCGTACAGGGGAGAGACTATGGCTACACCTTC
TRBJ1-1 - - TRBV15 CATSGGLNTEAFF TGTGCCACCAGCGGAGGGTTGAACACTGAAGCTTTCTTT
TRBJ2-3 TRBD2 - TRBV6-5 CASRAGRGSTDTQYF TGTGCCAGCAGAGCTGGGCGGGGGTCCACAGATACGCAGTATTTT
TRBJ2-1 TRBD2 - TRBV18 CASSPFPLASGGSRNEQFF TGTGCCAGCTCCCCTTTCCCCTTGGCTAGCGGGGGATCACGTAATGAGCAGTTCTTC
TRBJ1-5 - few TRBV7-9 CASSPSGGNQPQHF TGTGCCAGCAGCCCTTCGGGTGGCAATCAGCCCCAGCATTTT
TRBJ2-5 - - TRBV30 CAWSVEAGETQYF TGTGCCTGGAGTGTAGAGGCGGGAGAGACCCAGTACTTC
TRBJ1-2 - - TRBV29-1 CSVTPRASYGYTF TGCAGCGTTACACCCCGGGCCTCCTATGGCTACACCTTC
TRBJ2-3 - few TRBV29-1 CSVAGGADTDTQYF TGCAGCGTTGCGGGCGGGGCAGACACAGATACGCAGTATTTT
TRBJ1-2 - once TRBV6-5 CASSYVREGGYTF TGTGCCAGCAGTTATGTTAGGGAGGGAGGCTACACCTTC
TRBJ2-3 TRBD2 - TRBV9 CASSSRAGEAGKALSDTQYF TGTGCCAGCAGCTCCCGGGCAGGTGAAGCGGGGAAGGCCCTCTCAGATACGCAGTATTTT
TRBJ1-5 - once TRBV12-5 CASGSQGGQPQHF TGTGCTAGTGGTTCACAGGGAGGTCAGCCCCAGCATTTT
TRBJ2-5 TRBD2 - TRBV5-1 CASSPGGAEETQYF TGCGCCAGCAGCCCCGGGGGGGCCGAGGAGACCCAGTACTTC
TRBJ2-7 - - TRBV30 CACRGGYEQYF TGTGCCTGCCGTGGCGGTTACGAGCAGTACTTC
TRBJ1-2 - - TRBV18 CASSYREEEGYTF TGTGCCAGCTCTTACAGGGAAGAGGAAGGCTACACCTTC
TRBJ1-1 - few TRBV18 CASSPGQLNTEAFF TGTGCCAGCTCACCGGGACAACTGAACACTGAAGCTTTCTTT
TRBJ2-1 - - TRBV30 CAWSVRGSEQFF TGTGCCTGGAGTGTAAGGGGTAGTGAGCAGTTCTTC
TRBJ2-1 - - TRBV25-1 CASSGVSREQFF TGTGCCAGTTCGGGGGTTTCCAGGGAGCAGTTCTTC
TRBJ1-1 - - TRBV11-2 CASSPTAFGNTEAFF TGTGCCAGCAGCCCAACGGCCTTTGGGAACACTGAAGCTTTCTTT
TRBJ1-2 TRBD1 - TRBV20-1 CSATDRERYTF TGCAGTGCCACGGACAGGGAGCGCTACACCTTC
TRBJ1-1 - few TRBV5-6 CASSPGPNEAFF TGTGCCAGCAGCCCCGGGCCCAACGAAGCTTTCTTT
TRBJ1-2 - few TRBV29-1 CSVYMWDGYTF TGCAGCGTTTATATGTGGGATGGCTACACCTTC
TRBJ1-5 - - TRBV7-2 CASSLSRGGQPQHF TGTGCCAGCAGCCTTAGCAGGGGAGGTCAGCCCCAGCATTTT
TRBJ2-2 TRBD2 few TRBV7-9 CASSLKRGATTGELFF TGTGCCAGCAGCCTAAAGCGGGGGGCTACCACCGGGGAGCTGTTTTTT
TRBJ2-1 TRBD1 few TRBV10-3 CAIRQGDNEQFF TGTGCCATTCGGCAGGGGGACAATGAGCAGTTCTTC
TRBJ1-2 - - TRBV29-1 CSVGRPGYGYTF TGCAGCGTTGGCAGGCCGGGATATGGCTACACCTTC
TRBJ1-6 - - TRBV10-3 CAISRVGNSPLHF TGTGCCATCAGCAGGGTAGGGAATTCACCCCTCCACTTT
TRBJ2-3 TRBD2 few TRBV10-3 CAISLESSGDTDTQYF TGTGCCATCAGTCTAGAATCCAGCGGGGACACAGATACGCAGTATTTT
TRBJ2-7 - - TRBV11-2 CASSLELSGGTTTYEQYF TGTGCCAGCAGCTTAGAACTGTCGGGTGGGACAACGACCTACGAGCAGTACTTC
TRBJ2-3 - - TRBV29-1 CSVGETDTQYF TGCAGCGTTGGCGAGACAGATACGCAGTATTTT
TRBJ2-7 - - TRBV30 CACRFGGYEQYF TGTGCCTGTCGATTTGGGGGGTACGAGCAGTACTTC
TRBJ2-3 - - TRBV5-4 CASSGGADTDTQYF TGTGCCAGCAGCGGCGGGGCCGACACAGATACGCAGTATTTT
TRBJ2-4 TRBD1 - TRBV29-1 CSVVRDRATKNIQYF TGCAGCGTGGTCCGGGACAGGGCTACCAAAAACATTCAGTACTTC
TRBJ1-3 - once TRBV5-1 CASSWGKSSGNTIYF TGCGCCAGCAGCTGGGGGAAATCCTCTGGAAACACCATATATTTT
TRBJ2-2 TRBD1 once TRBV29-1 CSAHTQGSTGELFF TGCAGCGCACACACACAGGGGAGCACCGGGGAGCTGTTTTTT
TRBJ1-3 TRBD1 few TRBV29-1 CSVGTGGSSGNTIYF TGCAGCGTGGGGACAGGGGGCTCCTCTGGAAACACCATATATTTT
TRBJ1-2 - - TRBV18 CASSPIENYGYTF TGTGCCAGCTCACCAATCGAGAACTATGGCTACACCTTC
TRBJ2-5 TRBD1 - TRBV7-9 CASSLGTGGETQYF TGTGCCAGCAGCTTAGGGACAGGGGGCGAGACCCAGTACTTC
TRBJ2-1 - few TRBV19 CASSINKWNEQFF TGTGCCAGTAGTATCAATAAGTGGAATGAGCAGTTCTTC
TRBJ1-3 - - TRBV14 CASRPLGSGNTIYF TGTGCCAGCAGACCTCTAGGGAGTGGAAACACCATATATTTT